The 29 T cell receptor beta chains presented below share a single source sample, sequenced in a study of blood T cell repertoires in COVID-19. TCRdb's copy holds only in-frame clones and misses some; the assay was immunoSEQ multiplex PCR. The repertoire holds 61,000 or so clones, around nine tenths seen once, with about 18% in the top ten. Sequenced sample: peripheral blood. The receptor source for this set is a woman aged 80 or over with active COVID-19.

V gene TRBV6-6 combines with J gene TRBJ1-1; D not certain. Trimming stripped 2 bases from V and 5 bases from J, with 6 bases between. The germline V gene has CDR1 MNHNY and CDR2 SVGAGI (reference sequence). The CDR3 is 12 amino acids. The CDR3 sequence: CASSYDGTEAFF. The CDR3 DNA reads TGTGCCAGCAGTTACGACGGGACTGAAGCTTTCTTT.

CDR3 in amino acids: CASSRVRYEQYF. The CDR3 nucleotides are TGTGCCAGCAGCAGAGTGCGGTACGAGCAGTACTTC. V is TRBV7-2 and J is TRBJ2-7; no reliable D call. Per germline, CDR1 SGHTA and CDR2 FQGNSA. The CDR3 is 12 residues long. V gave up 5 bases and J gave up 4 bases, with 9 bases separating them.

The rearrangement uses TRBV25-1 and TRBJ2-7, with D possibly matching TRBD1 (5 bases). Per germline, CDR1 MGHDK and CDR2 SYGVNS. The CDR3 runs to 16 residues. V lost 6 bases and J 3 bases, leaving 21 bases between the germline ends. CDR3 sequence reads: CASSPRGRKPGYEQYF. The CDR3 bases are TGTGCCAGCAGCCCAAGGGGAAGAAAACCCGGCTACGAGCAGTACTTC.

The rearrangement joins TRBV30 to TRBJ1-5, with a weak D call TRBD1 (6 bases). Per the germline V gene, CDR1 is GTSNPN and CDR2 is SVGIG (reference sequence). CDR3 length equals 14 residues. Trimming shortened V by 2 bases and J by 0 bases, and 8 bases separated the two germline ends. The CDR3 region is CAWSTGLSNQPQHF. DNA of the CDR3: TGTGCCTGGAGTACAGGGCTTAGCAATCAGCCCCAGCATTTT.

V usage is TRBV5-6 and J usage is TRBJ2-7; 9 bases are a match to TRBD2. The V gene's germline CDR1 is SGHDT and CDR2 YYEEEE. The CDR3 has 15 residues. V shed 6 bases and J 7 bases; nucleotides not matched to a gene: 14. CDR3 sequence reads: CASNKVGGGASEQYF. The CDR3 DNA reads TGTGCCAGCAACAAGGTGGGCGGGGGGGCCTCTGAGCAGTACTTC.

V is TRBV27 and J is TRBJ2-1, with 9 bases lining up with TRBD2. Germline CDR1 and CDR2: MNHEY and SMNVEV (reference sequence). Trimming took 5 bases from V and 4 from J; bases not matched to a gene: 3. This CDR3 region has 14 residues. The CDR3 loop reads CASSLAGYYNEQFF. The CDR3 bases are TGTGCCAGCAGTCTAGCGGGGTATTACAATGAGCAGTTCTTC.

J is TRBJ2-3 and V is TRBV5-1; 10 nucleotides match TRBD2. J was trimmed by 6 bases and V by 3 bases; bases with no gene match: 13. There are 17 residues in the CDR3. The V gene's germline CDR1 is SGHRS and CDR2 YFSETQ. As DNA, the CDR3 is TGCGCCAGCAGCTATTATAGCGGGGGGCCCCTCGGGGATACGCAGTATTTT. It codes for CASSYYSGGPLGDTQYF.

The gene calls are TRBV3-1 (or the pseudogene TRBV3-2) and TRBJ2-3; 12 bases are a match to TRBD2. Germline V gene sequence: CDR1 LGHDT, CDR2 YNNKEL (reference sequence). The junction had 9 bases not matched to a gene; V was cut back by 1 base and J by 4 bases. This CDR3 comprises 18 residues. CDR3 residues: CASSQVQLAGGLADTQYF. The CDR3 DNA reads as TGTGCCAGCAGCCAAGTGCAACTAGCGGGGGGCTTGGCAGATACGCAGTATTTT.

The chain recombines TRBV29-1 with TRBJ2-3; a weak D match, TRBD2 (5 bases). The ends were cut back, 5 bases at V and 2 bases at J, with 14 bases in the middle. Germline V gives CDR1 SQVTM, CDR2 ANQGSEA. This CDR3 is built from 14 residues. The CDR3 DNA is TGCAGCGTTATTCGGGCGGGTATCACAGATACGCAGTATTTT. Translating gives CSVIRAGITDTQYF.

The CDR3 here is CASSLGPSGGSLGEQFF. The CDR3 nucleotides are TGTGCCAGCAGCTTAGGTCCTAGCGGGGGGTCCCTGGGGGAGCAGTTCTTC. The rearrangement uses TRBV7-2 and TRBJ2-1; 11 bases map to TRBD2. Germline loops: CDR1 SGHTA, CDR2 FQGNSA. V was clipped by 1 base and J by 10 bases; unmatched bases: 12. The CDR3 extends over 17 amino acids.

This sequence joins TRBV6-6 and TRBJ2-7; D possibly corresponds to TRBD1 (6 bases). This CDR3 spans 15 amino acids. Trimming cost V 11 bases and J 1 base, with 21 bases left between them. CDR1 is MNHNY, CDR2 SVGAGI, per germline (reference sequence). CDR3 amino acids: CAASTPQGLSYEQYF. CDR3 sequence (DNA): TGTGCCGCCAGCACCCCCCAGGGGTTGTCCTACGAGCAGTACTTC.

The chain joins TRBV7-3 to TRBJ2-5, with TRBD1 matching 7 bases. This CDR3 has 14 residues. Trimming removed 3 bases from V and 5 bases from J; junction bases left unmatched: 6. Germline V CDR1 and CDR2: SGHTA, FQGTGA. CDR3 in DNA: TGTGCCAGCAGCTTGACAGGGAGAGGGGAGACCCAGTACTTC. It codes for CASSLTGRGETQYF.

The chain couples TRBV4-3 to TRBJ2-2; D not resolved. V lost 0 bases and J lost 1, with 9 bases in between. The CDR3 totals 16 residues. Germline V gene sequence: CDR1 LGHNA, CDR2 YSLEER. This CDR3 is CASSQEVSGNTGELFF. In DNA form, the CDR3 reads TGCGCCAGCAGCCAAGAGGTCAGTGGGAACACCGGGGAGCTGTTTTTT.

This chain uses TRBV19 with TRBJ2-3; D is unresolved. The CDR3 spans 15 residues. CDR1 LNHDA and CDR2 SQIVND come from the germline V gene (reference sequence). Trimming took 5 bases from V and 1 from J, leaving 13 bases between them. The CDR3 here is CASSVWAQGTDTQYF. In nucleotides, the CDR3 is TGTGCCAGTAGTGTCTGGGCGCAGGGCACAGATACGCAGTATTTT.

The rearrangement joins TRBV5-1 to TRBJ1-4; no clear D gene. The V end was cut by 3 bases, the J end by 8 bases, with 17 bases between. The CDR3 spans 15 residues. Per the germline V gene, CDR1 is SGHRS and CDR2 is YFSETQ. DNA of the CDR3: TGCGCCAGCAGCTCCGGGCCGGGATCGAGGGAAAAACTGTTTTTT. As protein: CASSSGPGSREKLFF.

The chain joins TRBV7-9 to TRBJ1-2; D gene uncertain. The V gene lost 4 bases and the J gene lost 8 bases, with 8 bases spanning the gap. The germline gives CDR1 SEHNR, CDR2 FQNEAQ (reference sequence). The length of the CDR3 is 11 residues. CDR3 residues: CASSSGGGYTF. The CDR3 DNA reads TGTGCCAGCAGCTCGGGAGGGGGCTACACCTTC.

The chain uses TRBV7-2 and TRBJ1-4, with D hard to call. The CDR3 extends over 14 amino acids. Germline V gene data show CDR1 as SGHTA and CDR2 as FQGNSA. Trimming stripped 5 bases from V and 6 bases from J, with 13 bases between. CDR3: CASSPRNSYEKLFF. As DNA, the CDR3 is TGTGCCAGCAGCCCCCGTAACTCGTATGAAAAACTGTTTTTT.

The chain joins TRBV5-1 to TRBJ1-1; no clear D gene. CDR1 and CDR2 from the germline V gene are SGHRS and YFSETQ. The V end was cut by 0 bases, the J end by 3 bases, with 12 bases between. The CDR3 covers 15 residues. The CDR3 sequence: CASSLGGISYTEAFF. The DNA of the CDR3 is TGCGCCAGCAGCTTGGGTGGCATCTCCTACACTGAAGCTTTCTTT.

This sequence joins TRBV6-2 or TRBV6-3 and TRBJ2-7; maybe TRBD2 (6 bases). CDR1 and CDR2 from the germline V gene are MNHEY and SVGEGT. V was pared by 5 bases and J by 12 bases, with 17 bases between. CDR3 length: 12 amino acids. In nucleotides, the CDR3 is TGTGCCAGCAGTGACGGACTAACAGTGAGGTACTTC. This gives the protein CASSDGLTVRYF.

The chain joins TRBV6-5 to TRBJ2-5; 10 bases match TRBD2. The CDR3 is made up of 15 amino acids. Germline-derived CDR1 and CDR2 are MNHEY and SVGAGI. The ends lost 8 bases at V and 5 bases at J; junction bases unmatched: 11. CDR3 in DNA: TGTGCCAGCTATTTCCCGGGACTAGCGTGGGAGACCCAGTACTTC. Its translation is CASYFPGLAWETQYF.

J is TRBJ2-7 and V is TRBV5-1, with TRBD1 matching 7 bases. The CDR3 loop spans 12 amino acids. CDR1 is SGHRS and CDR2 is YFSETQ in the germline V gene. V shed 6 bases, J shed 3 bases, and the junction held 3 bases outside the gene matches. The CDR3 region is CASKGANYEQYF. The CDR3 nucleotides are TGCGCCAGCAAGGGGGCCAACTACGAGCAGTACTTC.

The chain carries TRBV5-6 and TRBJ1-3; tentatively, D is TRBD1 (5 bases). V lost 4 bases, J lost 6 bases, and 17 bases lay in between. Per germline, CDR1 SGHDT and CDR2 YYEEEE. The CDR3 loop spans 15 amino acids. The CDR3 reads CASSPAAGGLNTIYF. CDR3 bases: TGTGCCAGCAGCCCCGCAGCGGGGGGACTAAACACCATATATTTT.

The rearrangement joins TRBV5-4 to TRBJ2-1, with 8 bases that match TRBD2. Looked up from germline, CDR1 is SGHNT and CDR2 is YYREEE (reference sequence). This CDR3 comprises 15 residues. V shed 4 bases and J 5 bases; nucleotides not matched to a gene: 8. The CDR3 DNA reads TGTGCCAGCAGCCTCGGGGGGGCCAGAAACAATGAGCAGTTCTTC. Translated: CASSLGGARNNEQFF.

The chain is built from TRBV5-5 and TRBJ2-7, with 8 bases that match TRBD2. The ends lost 2 bases at V and 6 bases at J; junction bases unmatched: 7. The V gene's germline CDR1 is SGHKS and CDR2 YYEKEE (reference sequence). CDR3 length: 14 residues. CDR3 sequence (DNA): TGTGCCAGCAGCTTCGTTGCGGGGGGAGGCGAGCAGTACTTC. Translating it yields CASSFVAGGGEQYF.

The V call is TRBV24-1, the J call TRBJ2-1, with D possibly TRBD2 on 6 matching bases. Between the trimmed V and J ends, which lost 9 bases and 10 bases, there was a span of 18 bases. The CDR3 length is 13 residues. Looked up from germline, CDR1 is KGHDR and CDR2 is SFDVKD. The DNA for the CDR3 is TGTGCCACCCATTCCGGGCAGGCGGGGGAGCAGTTCTTC. Protein sequence: CATHSGQAGEQFF.

The chain joins TRBV5-1 to TRBJ2-1; 12 bases are a match to TRBD2. The CDR3 loop spans 16 amino acids. In germline, CDR1 is SGHRS, CDR2 YFSETQ. J was trimmed by 5 bases and V by 4 bases; bases with no gene match: 7. CDR3 in DNA: TGCGCCAGCAGCATAAATCCTAGCGGGGGGGACAATGAGCAGTTCTTC. This translates into CASSINPSGGDNEQFF.

The V call is TRBV29-1, the J call TRBJ2-5; 10 nucleotides match TRBD2. Per germline, CDR1 SQVTM and CDR2 ANQGSEA. The V segment lost 0 bases and the J segment 5 bases; nucleotides outside the gene matches: 6. This CDR3 is 15 amino acids long. The CDR3 DNA sequence: TGCAGCGTTGAAGATCCCAGCGGGGGGGCGGAGACCCAGTACTTC. This gives the protein CSVEDPSGGAETQYF.

This chain links TRBV9 with TRBJ2-1; TRBD2 might be the D (7 bases). CDR1 is SGDLS and CDR2 is YYNGEE in the germline V gene. The CDR3 has 13 residues. Between the trimmed V and J ends, which lost 0 bases and 9 bases, there was a span of 10 bases. DNA of the CDR3: TGTGCCAGCAGCGTAGCTGGGGGGGCTGAGCAGTTCTTC. It translates to CASSVAGGAEQFF.

The gene calls are TRBV11-1 and TRBJ2-1; 7 nucleotides agree with TRBD1. The CDR3 has 14 residues. Germline CDR1 SGHAT, CDR2 FQDESV (reference sequence). With V trimmed by 7 bases and J by 7 bases, 10 bases remained unmatched. CDR3 in amino acids: CASTSGVQGNEQFF. The DNA for the CDR3 is TGTGCCAGCACCTCCGGAGTACAGGGGAATGAGCAGTTCTTC.